This T cell receptor (beta chain) was identified in a study of blood T cells in healthy people across ages. Study-wide findings and caveats: PBMCs were not sorted, which prevented a conclusive comparison of naive versus antigen-experienced cells. Age advanced and TCR beta diversity per million T cells fell, roughly linearly.

The donors, all healthy, were Caucasians living in Russia, aged about 6 to 100. As regards this clonotype: The antigen remains undetermined. Lacking the conserved final phenylalanine or tryptophan, this CDR3 likely reflects a read error.

A J-beta primer mix and a sample-barcoded 5' primer were used in a second PCR of about 7 to 12 cycles. Each TCR beta cDNA got a 12-nucleotide random molecular identifier. TCRdb used MiXCR to reprocess the 5' RACE reads, holding one entry per CDR3 protein. The sample consists of some 920,000 distinct CDR3 sequences, just over 50% of them appearing once. The CDR3 runs 15 residues. CDR1 is MNHNY and CDR2 is SVGAGI in the germline V gene (reference sequence). The V gene end was trimmed by 6 bases and the J gene end by 4 bases; junction bases not matched to a gene: 12. Sequencing was performed on blood. The J gene is TRBJ2-7, the V gene TRBV6-6; 7 bases line up with TRBD2. The sequence was collected from a woman aged 55-70 years in good health. DNA of the CDR3: TGTGCCAGCAGGGAGGCTAGCGGAAGGACGTACGAGCAGTACTTG. Amino acids: CASREASGRTYEQYL.